These 29 T cell receptor beta chains were all obtained from the same sample, sequenced in a study of cytomegalovirus exposure and HLA in healthy donors. Measured with immunoSEQ multiplex PCR; TCRdb has only the in-frame clones, and not every one. This table has about 73,000 clones, around 96% appearing once. Sequencing was performed on PBMCs. These receptors were obtained from a young man in good health and CMV-seronegative.

The chain joins TRBV30 to TRBJ1-2; perhaps TRBD1 as D (6 bases). Germline V CDR1 and CDR2: GTSNPN, SVGIG (reference sequence). Trimming stripped 5 bases from V and 7 bases from J, with 11 bases between. CDR3 length equals 11 residues. The CDR3: CAWYTGSGYTF. DNA of the CDR3: TGTGCCTGGTACACAGGGTCTGGCTACACCTTC.

This chain connects TRBV2 to TRBJ2-3, with TRBD2 matching 9 bases. The CDR3 totals 16 residues. V shed 10 bases and J 0 bases; nucleotides not matched to a gene: 11. The germline V gene encodes CDR1 SNHLY and CDR2 FYNNEI. Here the CDR3 reads CAIMRRGGVSTDTQYF. The CDR3 DNA sequence: TGTGCCATCATGAGGCGGGGGGGGGTCAGCACAGATACGCAGTATTTT.

V and J are TRBV25-1 and TRBJ2-3; 9 bases are shared with TRBD2. With V trimmed by 5 bases and J by 4 bases, 10 bases remained unmatched. The CDR3 is 16 amino acids. Germline V gives CDR1 MGHDK, CDR2 SYGVNS. The CDR3, as DNA: TGTGCCAGCAGTAGTATCGGGACTAGCTCGGCAGATACGCAGTATTTT. Translation gives CASSSIGTSSADTQYF.

V gene TRBV2 combines with J gene TRBJ2-5; 9 positions match TRBD1. This CDR3 has 16 amino acids. The germline gives CDR1 SNHLY, CDR2 FYNNEI. Unmatched junction bases numbered 10, after V lost 3 bases and J lost 5 bases. The CDR3 protein is CASSDGTGIGGETQYF. The CDR3 region has the DNA TGTGCCAGCAGTGACGGGACAGGGATCGGTGGTGAGACCCAGTACTTC.

The CDR3 spells CASSQGQINQPQHF. The CDR3 DNA sequence: TGTGCCAGCAGCCAAGGACAGATCAATCAGCCCCAGCATTTT. The chain recombines TRBV6-1 with TRBJ1-5; perhaps TRBD1 as D (6 bases). The V and J ends lost 6 bases and 3 bases respectively, with 12 bases between them. The length of the CDR3 is 14 residues. CDR1 and CDR2 from the germline V gene are MNHNS and SASEGT.

J is TRBJ2-1 and V is TRBV13; 7 bases align to TRBD1. This CDR3 comprises 16 residues. CDR1 and CDR2 from the germline V gene are PRHDT and FYEKMQ (reference sequence). J gave up 0 bases and V 5 bases, and 7 bases lay outside the gene matches. CDR3 loop: CASSPAGGSSYNEQFF. DNA for the CDR3: TGTGCCAGCAGCCCCGCAGGGGGATCCTCCTACAATGAGCAGTTCTTC.

This rearrangement joins TRBV6-5 to TRBJ2-2; the D gene is possibly TRBD1 (6 bases). The length of the CDR3 is 13 residues. Between the trimmed V and J ends, which lost 6 bases and 5 bases, there was a span of 10 bases. Germline V gene data show CDR1 as MNHEY and CDR2 as SVGAGI. The CDR3 region has the DNA TGTGCCAGCAGCCGAGGGGGAACCGGGGAGCTGTTTTTT. It yields the protein CASSRGGTGELFF.

The chain uses TRBV5-6 and TRBJ1-2; D ambiguous. Germline assignment: CDR1 SGHDT and CDR2 YYEEEE. CDR3 length: 17 residues. V lost 1 base, J lost 0 bases, and 16 bases lay in between. CDR3 amino acids: CASSLNGEQSPNYGYTF. The CDR3 DNA sequence: TGTGCCAGCAGCTTGAATGGTGAACAGTCACCTAACTATGGCTACACCTTC.

The V and J genes are TRBV7-9 and TRBJ1-5; possibly TRBD1 for D (6 bases). V lost 6 bases and J 3 bases, leaving 15 bases between the germline ends. This CDR3 has 15 residues. Germline lookup yields CDR1 SEHNR and CDR2 FQNEAQ (reference sequence). In DNA, the CDR3 is TGTGCCAGCAGTCCAGGGGCAGGTTACAATCAGCCCCAGCATTTT. Its protein product is CASSPGAGYNQPQHF.

The chain couples TRBV9 to TRBJ2-7; TRBD1 matches at 9 bases. The CDR3 extends over 14 amino acids. Losses at the gene ends were 3 bases for V and 2 bases for J; bases not matched to a gene: 3. CDR1 and CDR2 from the germline V gene are SGDLS and YYNGEE. The CDR3 loop is CASSEGTGTYEQYF. CDR3 nucleotide sequence: TGTGCCAGCAGCGAGGGGACAGGGACCTACGAGCAGTACTTC. The variable domain in full, completed from reference TRBV9 and TRBJ2-7, reads DSGVTQTPKHLITATGQRVTLRCSPRSGDLSVYWYQQSLDQGLQFLIQYYNGEERAKGNILERFSAQQFPDLHSELNLSSLELGDSALYFCASSEGTGTYEQYFGPGTRLTVT.

The rearrangement uses TRBV27 and TRBJ1-2; D is possibly TRBD1 (5 bases). Germline loops: CDR1 MNHEY, CDR2 SMNVEV (reference sequence). Trimming shortened V by 0 bases and J by 7 bases, and 18 bases separated the two germline ends. The CDR3 is 16 amino acids. CDR3 DNA sequence: TGTGCCAGCAGTTTATCCCTGGCGGGGGACCAAAGTGGCTACACCTTC. Translating gives CASSLSLAGDQSGYTF.

This clone was picked up one time. J is TRBJ1-5 and V is TRBV7-2; 9 nucleotides line up with TRBD1. V shed 5 bases and J 7 bases; nucleotides not matched to a gene: 12. Germline V gene data show CDR1 as SGHTA and CDR2 as FQGNSA. The length of the CDR3 is 16 residues. The CDR3 region is CASSSQDRGLEQPQHF. CDR3 DNA sequence: TGTGCCAGCAGCAGCCAGGACAGGGGCCTAGAACAGCCCCAGCATTTT.

This rearrangement joins TRBV14 to TRBJ1-2; TRBD1 agrees at 7 bases. The CDR3 runs 15 residues. With 0 bases clipped from V and 8 bases from J, the junction kept 9 bases outside the gene matches. Germline V gene lookup returns CDR1 SGHDN and CDR2 FVKESK. The CDR3 DNA reads TGTGCCAGCAGCCAAGATTCACAGGGGTTCCAAGGCTACACCTTC. Amino acids: CASSQDSQGFQGYTF.

The chain recombines TRBV6-6 with TRBJ2-2; 8 bases agree with TRBD1. V trimming: 8 bases; J trimming: 3 bases; junction bases outside the gene matches: 8. The CDR3 is 15 residues long. In germline, CDR1 is MNHNY, CDR2 SVGAGI (reference sequence). CDR3 coding DNA: TGTGCCAGCGCGGACGACAGGGGCCACACCGGGGAGCTGTTTTTT. It encodes CASADDRGHTGELFF.

V and J are TRBV11-2 and TRBJ2-5; 11 bases match TRBD2. V was clipped by 7 bases and J by 10 bases; unmatched bases: 14. Germline CDR1 reads SGHAT; CDR2 reads FQNNGV. The CDR3 runs 15 residues. CDR3 protein: CASTQTSGAYRDQYF. The CDR3 nucleotides are TGTGCCAGCACCCAGACTAGCGGGGCTTACAGGGACCAGTACTTC.

V is TRBV7-9 and J is TRBJ1-2; unclear D gene. Germline loops: CDR1 SEHNR, CDR2 FQNEAQ (reference sequence). Trimming removed 3 bases at V and 4 bases at J, with 12 bases between. This CDR3 has 14 amino acids. The CDR3 spells CASSFGQTFYGYTF. The CDR3 DNA reads TGTGCCAGCAGCTTTGGGCAAACCTTCTATGGCTACACCTTC.

The chain employs TRBV4-2 and TRBJ2-2; D is unresolved. This CDR3 has 19 residues. V was cut by 2 bases and J by 3 bases, with 22 bases left in between. From germline, CDR1 is LGHNA and CDR2 YNFKEQ. The DNA for the CDR3 is TGTGCCAGCAGCCAATCCCGGGTCGGAGCTTACTCCTACACCGGGGAGCTGTTTTTT. This codes for CASSQSRVGAYSYTGELFF.

CDR3 amino acids: CASSLTGGGLGEQFF. As DNA, the CDR3 is TGTGCCAGCAGCTTAACCGGGGGGGGTTTGGGTGAGCAGTTCTTC. The V gene is TRBV7-3, the J gene TRBJ2-1; TRBD2 matches at 8 bases. The CDR3 is made up of 15 amino acids. Germline CDR1 SGHTA, CDR2 FQGTGA. V was pared by 0 bases and J by 9 bases, with 7 bases of the junction left unmatched.

This chain connects TRBV6-5 to TRBJ2-7, with D possibly matching TRBD1 (5 bases). Trimming stripped 6 bases from V and 0 bases from J, with 12 bases between. The CDR3 consists of 14 residues. Germline values: CDR1 MNHEY, CDR2 SVGAGI. The CDR3 nucleotides read TGTGCCAGCAGCCCTAGACAGAGCTCCTACGAGCAGTACTTC. This codes for CASSPRQSSYEQYF.

The genes are TRBV28 and TRBJ1-5; possibly TRBD1 for D (6 bases). The germline CDR1 and CDR2 sequences are MDHEN and SYDVKM. With 5 bases removed from V and 3 bases from J, the gap between germline ends came to 11 bases. CDR3 size: 14 residues. The CDR3: CASSPRDINQPQHF. CDR3 bases: TGTGCCAGCAGTCCACGGGACATCAATCAGCCCCAGCATTTT.

The chain is built from TRBV2 and TRBJ1-6, with 8 bases fitting TRBD1. V shed 8 bases, J shed 6 bases, and the junction held 6 bases outside the gene matches. There are 14 residues in the CDR3. Per germline, CDR1 SNHLY and CDR2 FYNNEI. The chain's CDR3 is CASGRGQVNSPLHF. The DNA for the CDR3 is TGTGCCAGCGGTAGGGGACAGGTTAATTCACCCCTCCACTTT.

The chain joins TRBV7-2 to TRBJ1-5, with a possible D match to TRBD1 (5 bases). Germline CDR1 and CDR2: SGHTA and FQGNSA. V shed 5 bases and J shed 0 bases, with 20 bases lying between them. The CDR3 runs to 18 residues. The CDR3 sequence is CASSPPPRQPNSNQPQHF. The CDR3 nucleotides read TGTGCCAGCAGCCCCCCCCCGCGACAGCCTAATAGCAATCAGCCCCAGCATTTT. Combining the CDR3 with reference TRBV7-2 and TRBJ1-5 gives the whole variable domain GAGVSQSPSNKVTEKGKDVELRCDPISGHTALYWYRQSLGQGLEFLIYFQGNSAPDKSGLPSDRFSAERTGGSVSTLTIQRTQQEDSAVYLCASSPPPRQPNSNQPQHFGDGTRLSIL.

This chain uses TRBV6-4 with TRBJ2-3; 7 bases map to TRBD2. V lost 2 bases, J lost 2 bases, and 7 bases stayed unmatched. The CDR3 extends over 16 amino acids. CDR1 is MRHNA and CDR2 is SNTAGT in the germline V gene. Written as DNA, the CDR3 is TGTGCCAGCAGTGACGAAGCGGGGCGAACCACAGATACGCAGTATTTT. Translated, it gives CASSDEAGRTTDTQYF.

The V gene is TRBV30, the J gene TRBJ1-5; D might be TRBD1 (5 bases). The germline V gene has CDR1 GTSNPN and CDR2 SVGIG (reference sequence). CDR3 size: 14 residues. The V gene lost 3 bases and the J gene lost 4 bases, with 13 bases spanning the gap. As DNA, the CDR3 is TGTGCCTGGAGCACGATTCGGGGGAATCAGCCCCAGCATTTT. Its protein product is CAWSTIRGNQPQHF.

The rearrangement links TRBV7-2 to TRBJ2-2; D may be TRBD2 (5 bases). The CDR3 totals 16 residues. CDR1 is SGHTA, CDR2 FQGNSA, per germline. The germline V and J ends were trimmed by 2 bases and 3 bases, with 13 bases remaining between them. Here the CDR3 reads CASSLSLASHTGELFF. The CDR3 DNA sequence: TGTGCCAGCAGCTTATCCCTAGCCAGCCACACCGGGGAGCTGTTTTTT.

The chain joins TRBV6-1 to TRBJ1-1; unclear D gene. The V gene's germline CDR1 is MNHNS and CDR2 SASEGT. Trimming took 1 base from V and 5 from J, leaving 11 bases between them. There are 14 residues in the CDR3. This CDR3 is CASSEGVAGTEAFF. DNA of the CDR3: TGTGCCAGCAGTGAAGGGGTAGCTGGGACTGAAGCTTTCTTT.

The chain recombines TRBV10-1 with TRBJ1-1; TRBD1 matches 7 bases. Germline values: CDR1 WNHNN, CDR2 SYGVQD (reference sequence). With V trimmed by 9 bases and J by 8 bases, 21 bases remained unmatched. The CDR3 consists of 16 residues. In DNA, the CDR3 is TGCGCCAGGGAGGAAGAACCGGGACAGTCCACTAAAGAAGCTTTCTTT. Translated: CAREEEPGQSTKEAFF.

The chain is built from TRBV29-1 and TRBJ1-2; TRBD1 agrees at 10 bases. Trimming cost V 6 bases and J 6 bases; bases outside gene matches: 7. CDR3 length: 13 residues. Looked up from germline, CDR1 is SQVTM and CDR2 is ANQGSEA. Written as DNA, the CDR3 is TGCAGCGTCCCACCGGGACAGGGGAATGGCTACACCTTC. It yields the protein CSVPPGQGNGYTF.

The chain is built from TRBV11-3 and TRBJ1-3; 9 bases are a match to TRBD1. The V gene's germline CDR1 is SGHNT and CDR2 YENEEA. The CDR3 runs 16 residues. The J segment lost 0 bases and the V segment lost 6 bases, leaving 6 bases of the junction unmatched. CDR3 sequence reads: CASSSGTGTSGNTIYF. The CDR3 coding sequence is TGTGCCAGCAGTTCCGGGACAGGGACCTCTGGAAACACCATATATTTT.